Listed here are 22 T cell receptor beta chains from one sample, sequenced in a study of T-cell memory formation after mild COVID-19. TCRdb itself ran the 5' RACE reads through MiXCR, one entry per CDR3 protein. This sample has under 110,000 distinct CDR3 sequences, with approximately 15% found just once. The sample consisted of PBMCs or a T cell subset sorted from them (not recorded which). The source of these receptors is an adult woman who had mild COVID-19 (a few samples of this study predate the infection). Cell type and time point are not known.

This clonotype was picked up many times. The chain joins TRBV20-1 to TRBJ2-3; tentatively, D is TRBD1 or TRBD2 (5 bases each). Trimming removed 0 bases from V and 4 bases from J, with 17 bases in between. The CDR3 sequence is 16 residues long. Looked up from germline, CDR1 is DFQATT and CDR2 is SNEGSKA (reference sequence). The CDR3 region is CSARDGAPRGADTQYF. The CDR3 DNA sequence: TGCAGTGCTAGAGATGGGGCACCCCGGGGAGCAGATACGCAGTATTTT.

The chain employs TRBV4-1 and TRBJ1-2; no firm D call. V lost 0 bases to trimming and J lost 3 bases, with 14 bases between them. The CDR3 totals 16 residues. Germline V gene data show CDR1 as MGHRA and CDR2 as YSYEKL. The CDR3 is CASSQDRGEGYYGYTF. Here the CDR3 DNA reads TGCGCCAGCAGCCAAGATCGGGGAGAAGGATACTATGGCTACACCTTC.

This clonotype turned up a few times. CDR3 nucleotides: TGCAGTGGCAGAGGGATCCTGAACACTGAAGCTTTCTTT. Protein product: CSGRGILNTEAFF. The V call is TRBV20-1, the J call TRBJ1-1; D remains unclear. Germline V gene lookup returns CDR1 DFQATT and CDR2 SNEGSKA (reference sequence). The CDR3 is 13 residues long. Trimming took off 7 bases at V and 0 bases at J, with 12 bases between the two ends.

The V and J genes are TRBV4-1 and TRBJ1-6; 10 bases map to TRBD1. J lost 9 bases, V lost 2 bases, and 4 bases had no gene match. Germline V gene sequence: CDR1 MGHRA, CDR2 YSYEKL. The CDR3 consists of 15 residues. CDR3 residues: CASSQPGQGISPLHF. The CDR3 nucleotides are TGCGCCAGCAGCCAACCGGGACAGGGGATTTCACCCCTCCACTTT.

This clonotype was picked up a small number of times. V is TRBV9 and J is TRBJ1-1; D unresolved. Germline V lookup: CDR1 SGDLS, CDR2 YYNGEE. V was shortened by 0 bases and J by 1 base, with 10 bases between the two germline ends. The CDR3 loop spans 15 amino acids. The CDR3 DNA follows: TGTGCCAGCAGCGTAGGAGCCTCCGCGAACACTGAAGCTTTCTTT. This encodes CASSVGASANTEAFF.

This chain connects TRBV4-1 to TRBJ2-7, with 7 bases fitting TRBD2. Germline V CDR1 and CDR2: MGHRA, YSYEKL. The CDR3 contains 16 residues. V shed 4 bases, J shed 2 bases, and the junction held 11 bases outside the gene matches. The CDR3 bases are TGCGCCAGCAGCCTAGTCTGGGGAGGGGCCGCCTACGAGCAGTACTTC. Its translation is CASSLVWGGAAYEQYF.

The chain joins TRBV12-3 or TRBV12-4 to TRBJ2-7; D not resolved. Trimming took 8 bases from V and 7 from J, leaving 12 bases between them. The CDR3 extends over 11 amino acids. CDR3: CASGPTAEQYF. The CDR3 DNA reads TGTGCCAGCGGCCCAACAGCGGAGCAGTACTTC.

This clonotype was seen a few times. A junction boundary mismatches the germline segment, possibly from a read error. The chain uses TRBV9 and TRBJ2-4; D is perhaps TRBD2 (6 bases). The CDR3 has 12 residues. CDR1 and CDR2 from the germline V gene are SGDLS and YYNGEE. This chain's CDR3 is CASSVGGSELNF. CDR3 DNA sequence: TGTGCCAGCAGCGTCGGAGGGTCGGAGTTGAACTTC.

This clonotype has a handful of counts. This sequence joins TRBV10-3 and TRBJ2-1; possibly TRBD2 for D (6 bases). This CDR3 is built from 18 residues. Germline loops: CDR1 ENHRY, CDR2 SYGVKD. The V gene lost 2 bases and the J gene lost 5 bases, with 22 bases spanning the gap. CDR3 protein: CAISELATASRGNNEQFF. The DNA of the CDR3 is TGTGCCATCAGTGAGCTCGCTACGGCCTCCCGCGGGAACAATGAGCAGTTCTTC.

This clonotype turned up a few times. The chain carries TRBV12-3 or TRBV12-4 and TRBJ1-2; unclear D gene. The V and J ends lost 5 bases and 7 bases respectively, with 23 bases between them. The CDR3 covers 16 residues. CDR3 residues: CASSPTAFQGGFGYTF. CDR3 bases: TGTGCCAGCAGTCCCACCGCGTTCCAAGGCGGGTTTGGCTACACCTTC.

This clonotype has more than one count but fewer than ten. The genes are TRBV29-1 and TRBJ2-7; D unresolved. This CDR3 is 14 amino acids long. Germline CDR1 SQVTM, CDR2 ANQGSEA. Trimming stripped 3 bases from V and 0 bases from J, with 12 bases between. CDR3 sequence reads: CSVEVELSSYEQYF. In DNA form, the CDR3 reads TGCAGCGTTGAGGTGGAGTTAAGCTCCTACGAGCAGTACTTC.

This clonotype was seen a few times. The chain carries TRBV7-9 and TRBJ2-6, with 7 bases that match TRBD1. J gave up 4 bases and V 4 bases, and 10 bases lay outside the gene matches. The CDR3 loop spans 17 amino acids. Germline V CDR1 and CDR2: SEHNR, FQNEAQ (reference sequence). The CDR3 reads CASSSNRGMEGANVLTF. In nucleotides, the CDR3 is TGTGCCAGCAGCTCTAACAGGGGTATGGAGGGGGCCAACGTCCTGACTTTC.

The rearrangement links TRBV7-9 to TRBJ1-2, with TRBD1 as a possible D gene (6 bases). Trimming left V 6 bases short and J 8 bases short, with 19 bases between. The CDR3 is made up of 14 amino acids. Germline lookup yields CDR1 SEHNR and CDR2 FQNEAQ (reference sequence). CDR3 loop: CASSPRQAPSGYTF. The DNA for the CDR3 is TGTGCCAGCAGTCCACGACAGGCCCCGTCGGGCTACACCTTC.

This clonotype has ten or more counts. V is TRBV12-3 or TRBV12-4 and J is TRBJ1-1; D is ambiguous. The CDR3 is 14 amino acids. Between the trimmed V and J ends, which lost 1 base and 0 bases, there was a span of 6 bases. The chain's CDR3 is CASSLGSLNTEAFF. DNA for the CDR3: TGTGCCAGCAGTTTAGGCAGCCTGAACACTGAAGCTTTCTTT.

The chain has TRBV12-3 or TRBV12-4 and TRBJ2-7; perhaps TRBD2 as D (5 bases). This CDR3 is built from 16 residues. The ends were cut back, 3 bases at V and 1 base at J, with 16 bases in the middle. CDR3 sequence (DNA): TGTGCCAGCAGTTTCCCCCCACTAGTAGGGTCCTACGAGCAGTACTTC. The encoded protein is CASSFPPLVGSYEQYF.

This rearrangement joins TRBV7-9 to TRBJ1-1; a possible D gene is TRBD1 (6 bases). Trimming removed 4 bases at V and 5 bases at J, with 8 bases between. Germline CDR1 SEHNR, CDR2 FQNEAQ (reference sequence). CDR3 length: 12 amino acids. DNA of the CDR3: TGTGCCAGCAGCTCAAGGGGGACTGAAGCTTTCTTT. This sequence encodes CASSSRGTEAFF.

This clonotype has more than one count but fewer than ten. The chain is built from TRBV20-1 and TRBJ2-3; no clear D gene. Trimming shortened V by 7 bases and J by 0 bases, and 5 bases separated the two germline ends. The CDR3 has 11 residues. Germline lookup yields CDR1 DFQATT and CDR2 SNEGSKA (reference sequence). CDR3 bases: TGCAGTGATCTAAGCACAGATACGCAGTATTTT. Translation gives CSDLSTDTQYF.

The chain is built from TRBV30 and TRBJ1-5; 9 nucleotides agree with TRBD1. This CDR3 is built from 14 residues. Germline CDR1 reads GTSNPN; CDR2 reads SVGIG (reference sequence). V gave up 0 bases and J gave up 7 bases; unmatched junction bases: 4. CDR3 protein: CAWSVGQGYQPQHF. CDR3 nucleotide sequence: TGTGCCTGGAGTGTGGGACAGGGTTACCAGCCCCAGCATTTT.

Only a few counts were recorded for this clonotype. The V gene is TRBV12-3 or TRBV12-4, the J gene TRBJ2-3, with a possible D match to TRBD1 (6 bases). V was trimmed by 3 bases and J by 1 base, leaving 8 bases between them. The CDR3 extends over 14 amino acids. The CDR3 nucleotides are TGTGCCAGCAGTTTTGGGGGCCGCACAGATACGCAGTATTTT. Translation: CASSFGGRTDTQYF.

This chain uses TRBV24-1 with TRBJ2-3; the D gene could be TRBD1 or TRBD2 (5 bases each). V dropped 7 bases and J dropped 6 bases, with 13 bases sitting between them. The CDR3 has 13 residues. Per the germline V gene, CDR1 is KGHDR and CDR2 is SFDVKD. CDR3 loop: CATRGTITDTQYF. CDR3 DNA: TGTGCCACCAGGGGGACCATAACGGATACGCAGTATTTT.

The chain combines TRBV7-6 with TRBJ2-1; no firm D call. The CDR3 has 14 residues. From germline, CDR1 is SGHVS and CDR2 FNYEAQ. V dropped 0 bases and J dropped 6 bases, with 9 bases sitting between them. CDR3 protein: CASSLARQVNEQFF. Here the CDR3 DNA reads TGTGCCAGCAGCTTAGCGCGGCAGGTCAATGAGCAGTTCTTC.

Only a few counts were recorded for this clonotype. This chain connects TRBV7-3 to TRBJ2-3; 11 bases are a match to TRBD2. The CDR3 runs 15 residues. Germline V gene sequence: CDR1 SGHTA, CDR2 FQGTGA. V was clipped by 5 bases and J by 6 bases; unmatched bases: 7. Written as DNA, the CDR3 is TGTGCCAGCAGCCTACTAGCGGGAGTCGCTGATACGCAGTATTTT. Amino acid sequence: CASSLLAGVADTQYF. The whole variable domain, remainder taken from reference TRBV7-3 and TRBJ2-3, is GAGVSQTPSNKVTEKGKYVELRCDPISGHTALYWYRQSLGQGPEFLIYFQGTGAADDSGLPNDRFFAVRPEGSVSTLKIQRTERGDSAVYLCASSLLAGVADTQYFGPGTRLTVL.